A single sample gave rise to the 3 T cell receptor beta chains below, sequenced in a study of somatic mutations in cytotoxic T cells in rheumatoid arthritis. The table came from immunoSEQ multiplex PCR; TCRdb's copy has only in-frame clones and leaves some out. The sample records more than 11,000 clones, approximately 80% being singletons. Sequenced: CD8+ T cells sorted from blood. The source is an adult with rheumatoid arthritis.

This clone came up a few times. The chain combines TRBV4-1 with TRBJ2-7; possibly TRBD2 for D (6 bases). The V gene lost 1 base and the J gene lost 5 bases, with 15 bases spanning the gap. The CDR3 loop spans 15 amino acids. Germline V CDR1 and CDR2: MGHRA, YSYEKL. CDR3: CASSQVRGERDEQYF. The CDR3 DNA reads TGCGCCAGCAGCCAAGTACGAGGGGAGCGGGACGAGCAGTACTTC.

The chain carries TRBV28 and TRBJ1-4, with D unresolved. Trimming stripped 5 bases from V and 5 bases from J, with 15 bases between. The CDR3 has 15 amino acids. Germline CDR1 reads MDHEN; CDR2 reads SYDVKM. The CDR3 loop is CASSADGQVNEKLFF. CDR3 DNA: TGTGCCAGCAGTGCCGACGGGCAAGTCAATGAAAAACTGTTTTTT.

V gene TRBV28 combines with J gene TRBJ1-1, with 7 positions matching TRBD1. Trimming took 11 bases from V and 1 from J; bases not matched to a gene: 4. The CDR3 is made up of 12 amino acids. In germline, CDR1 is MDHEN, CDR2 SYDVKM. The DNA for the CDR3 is TGTGCCGGGCGACAGGGGAACACTGAAGCTTTCTTT. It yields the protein CAGRQGNTEAFF.